A selection of T cell receptor beta chains follows, all from one sample in a study of shared clonotypes between healthy human individuals. Profiling relied on immunoSEQ multiplex PCR, and the TCRdb table lists in-frame clones only, not all of them. This sample has roughly 520,000 clones, with approximately 95% found just once. What was sequenced was naive CD4+ T cells sorted from blood. Receptor source: a woman aged 30 to 39 in good health. Each CDR3 is given with its conserved first and last residue. Each record gives: D gene, J gene, clone size, V gene, CDR3 DNA, CDR3 protein. A D gene is named only where the DNA matches it firmly. Size is stated for part of the rows, as once, few or many counts, or as a class when the clone is expanded.

D gene: NA
J gene: TRBJ2-7
clone size: NA
V gene: TRBV4-1
CDR3 DNA: TGCGCTAGCAGCCTCGCGGACGGCCGCGAGCAGTACTTC
CDR3 protein: CASSLADGREQYF

D gene: TRBD1
J gene: TRBJ2-2
clone size: NA
V gene: TRBV2
CDR3 DNA: TGTGCCAGCAGTGAGACAGGGTCCGGGGAGCTGTTTTTT
CDR3 protein: CASSETGSGELFF

D gene: TRBD2
J gene: TRBJ2-3
clone size: NA
V gene: TRBV7-9
CDR3 DNA: TGTGCCAGCAGTCGGAGGGGGACTAGCGGGACAGATACGCAGTATTTT
CDR3 protein: CASSRRGTSGTDTQYF

D gene: NA
J gene: TRBJ1-5
clone size: NA
V gene: TRBV7-9
CDR3 DNA: TGTGCCAGCAGCTCCGGAGGAGGGGATCAGCCCCAGCATTTT
CDR3 protein: CASSSGGGDQPQHF

D gene: NA
J gene: TRBJ1-2
clone size: NA
V gene: TRBV20-1
CDR3 DNA: TGCAGTGCTAGTTGGGGGAATGGCTACACCTTC
CDR3 protein: CSASWGNGYTF

D gene: NA
J gene: TRBJ2-1
clone size: NA
V gene: TRBV6-5
CDR3 DNA: TGTGCCAGCAGTCGGACCGGACGGAGTGGTACTGAGCAGTTCTTC
CDR3 protein: CASSRTGRSGTEQFF

D gene: NA
J gene: TRBJ1-3
clone size: NA
V gene: TRBV5-1
CDR3 DNA: TGCGCCAGCAGCTTCACGGGGGCAGGAAACACCATATATTTT
CDR3 protein: CASSFTGAGNTIYF

D gene: TRBD1
J gene: TRBJ2-4
clone size: NA
V gene: TRBV15
CDR3 DNA: TGTGCCACCAGCAGAGATTGGGGACAGACAGTGTTC
CDR3 protein: CATSRDWGQTVF

D gene: NA
J gene: TRBJ1-4
clone size: NA
V gene: TRBV6-1
CDR3 DNA: TGTGCCAGCTCCGGACATAGAAATGAAAAACTGTTTTTT
CDR3 protein: CASSGHRNEKLFF

D gene: TRBD2
J gene: TRBJ2-7
clone size: NA
V gene: TRBV18
CDR3 DNA: TGTGCCAGCTCACCTAGGCTAGCGGTCCACGAGCAGTACTTC
CDR3 protein: CASSPRLAVHEQYF

D gene: NA
J gene: TRBJ1-5
clone size: NA
V gene: TRBV28
CDR3 DNA: TGTGCCAGCAGGCCCCATGGGGATCCGCCCCAGCATTTT
CDR3 protein: CASRPHGDPPQHF

D gene: NA
J gene: TRBJ2-6
clone size: once
V gene: TRBV30
CDR3 DNA: TGTGCCTGGAGAGAGGGCCGCTCTGGGGCCAACGTCCTGACTTTC
CDR3 protein: CAWREGRSGANVLTF

D gene: TRBD1
J gene: TRBJ2-3
clone size: NA
V gene: TRBV5-1
CDR3 DNA: TGCGCCAGCAGGCGCGACAGGGGGCTCACAAGCACAGATACGCAGTATTTT
CDR3 protein: CASRRDRGLTSTDTQYF

D gene: NA
J gene: TRBJ2-5
clone size: NA
V gene: TRBV28
CDR3 DNA: TGTGCCAGCAGTTTAGGGCAGGCGTCGGAGACCCAGTACTTC
CDR3 protein: CASSLGQASETQYF

D gene: NA
J gene: TRBJ1-5
clone size: NA
V gene: TRBV6-1
CDR3 DNA: TGTGCCAGCAGTGCTCAGGGGAGCAATCAGCCCCAGCATTTT
CDR3 protein: CASSAQGSNQPQHF

D gene: NA
J gene: TRBJ2-3
clone size: NA
V gene: TRBV5-1
CDR3 DNA: TGCGCCAGCAGCTTGGTGCCGGGAGCGTTTTCAGATACGCAGTATTTT
CDR3 protein: CASSLVPGAFSDTQYF

D gene: NA
J gene: TRBJ2-1
clone size: NA
V gene: TRBV28
CDR3 DNA: TGTGCCAGCAGTGTACCGACAGGTAACAATGAGCAGTTCTTC
CDR3 protein: CASSVPTGNNEQFF

D gene: NA
J gene: TRBJ2-3
clone size: NA
V gene: TRBV19
CDR3 DNA: TGTGCCAGTAGTATACAGAGGGGCACAGATACGCAGTATTTT
CDR3 protein: CASSIQRGTDTQYF

D gene: TRBD2
J gene: TRBJ2-7
clone size: NA
V gene: TRBV28
CDR3 DNA: TGTGCCAGCAGTTCGGCAGAAGCAGGGAGGGCCTACGAGCAGTACTTC
CDR3 protein: CASSSAEAGRAYEQYF

D gene: TRBD1
J gene: TRBJ2-3
clone size: NA
V gene: TRBV5-1
CDR3 DNA: TGCGCCAGCAGACCCTCGGGACAGGGTACAGATACGCAGTATTTT
CDR3 protein: CASRPSGQGTDTQYF

D gene: NA
J gene: TRBJ2-1
clone size: NA
V gene: TRBV7-9
CDR3 DNA: TGTGCCAGCAGCTCCGGGACAGGGACCCTAGCGGGAGACTACAATGAGCAGTTCTTC
CDR3 protein: CASSSGTGTLAGDYNEQFF

D gene: TRBD1
J gene: TRBJ2-2
clone size: NA
V gene: TRBV7-7
CDR3 DNA: TGTGCCAGCAGTTCCAGGGGGCAAGGAGGGACCGGGGAGCTGTTTTTT
CDR3 protein: CASSSRGQGGTGELFF

D gene: NA
J gene: TRBJ1-3
clone size: NA
V gene: TRBV18
CDR3 DNA: TGTGCCAGCTGCGCGGGGATCAGCTCTGGAAACACCATATATTTT
CDR3 protein: CASCAGISSGNTIYF

D gene: NA
J gene: TRBJ2-2
clone size: NA
V gene: TRBV21-1
CDR3 DNA: TGTGCCAGCAGCAGGACACAGGGTTGTTACTTCGGGGAGCTGTTTTTT
CDR3 protein: CASSRTQGCYFGELFF

D gene: NA
J gene: TRBJ2-7
clone size: NA
V gene: TRBV5-1
CDR3 DNA: TGCGCCAGCAGCGAGAGGTCCGGGACCCACGGATACGAGCAGTACTTC
CDR3 protein: CASSERSGTHGYEQYF

D gene: TRBD1
J gene: TRBJ2-7
clone size: NA
V gene: TRBV5-1
CDR3 DNA: TGCGCCAGCAGCCCGAGAGGGACAGGGTCGTTGGAGCAGTACTTC
CDR3 protein: CASSPRGTGSLEQYF

D gene: TRBD1
J gene: TRBJ2-7
clone size: NA
V gene: TRBV19
CDR3 DNA: TGTGCCAGTACGAGAACAGGGGGCCCCTACGAGCAGTACTTC
CDR3 protein: CASTRTGGPYEQYF

D gene: NA
J gene: TRBJ2-7
clone size: NA
V gene: TRBV6-1
CDR3 DNA: TGTGCCAGCAGTGCCCTTTCGGCCGAGGCGGGCGAGCAGTACTTC
CDR3 protein: CASSALSAEAGEQYF

D gene: NA
J gene: TRBJ2-1
clone size: NA
V gene: TRBV6-5
CDR3 DNA: TGTGCCAGCAGTTACCGGCAAACGGGCTACAATGAGCAGTTCTTC
CDR3 protein: CASSYRQTGYNEQFF

D gene: NA
J gene: TRBJ2-2
clone size: NA
V gene: TRBV30
CDR3 DNA: TGTGCCTGGGGCTTGAACTTGAACACCGGGGAGCTGTTTTTT
CDR3 protein: CAWGLNLNTGELFF